Listed below are T cell receptor beta chains from one sample, sequenced in a study of technical replicates of blood from several donors. The table came from immunoSEQ multiplex PCR; TCRdb's copy has only in-frame clones and leaves some out. There are about 93,000 clones in the sample; about 96% occur only once, and roughly 0.28% lies in the top ten. Sequenced material: T cells isolated from PBMCs. The receptors derive from a human donor in good health. The CDR3 runs from the conserved cysteine through the conserved F or W. A D gene is named only where the DNA matches it firmly. Not all rows give a size; the values are once, few, many and, for expanded clones, a class.

d_gene: -; j_gene: TRBJ2-1; abundance: -; v_gene: TRBV5-6; CDR3nt: TGTGCCAGCAGCTGGAGATACGAAACGGGCAATGAGCAGTTCTTC; CDR3aa: CASSWRYETGNEQFF
d_gene: TRBD1; j_gene: TRBJ2-2; abundance: -; v_gene: TRBV15; CDR3nt: TGTGCCACCAGCAGAGGACAGGGGTACACCGGGGAGCTGTTTTTT; CDR3aa: CATSRGQGYTGELFF
d_gene: TRBD2; j_gene: TRBJ2-1; abundance: -; v_gene: TRBV5-1; CDR3nt: TGCGCCAGCAGCTTGCTAGCGGGATGGGATAGCTCCTACAATGAGCAGTTCTTC; CDR3aa: CASSLLAGWDSSYNEQFF
d_gene: TRBD1; j_gene: TRBJ1-2; abundance: -; v_gene: TRBV7-9; CDR3nt: TGTGCCAGCAGCTTAGGAGGGACAGCCTACACCTTC; CDR3aa: CASSLGGTAYTF
d_gene: -; j_gene: TRBJ2-3; abundance: -; v_gene: TRBV18; CDR3nt: TGTGCCAGCTCACCTCAAGGACAGCCAACAGATACGCAGTATTTT; CDR3aa: CASSPQGQPTDTQYF
d_gene: TRBD2; j_gene: TRBJ2-7; abundance: -; v_gene: TRBV9; CDR3nt: TGTGCCAGCAGCGTAGCACTAGCGGGAGCGGGCGAGCAGTACTTC; CDR3aa: CASSVALAGAGEQYF
d_gene: TRBD2; j_gene: TRBJ2-7; abundance: -; v_gene: TRBV7-6; CDR3nt: TGTGCCAGCAGCCCAGGCGGACTAGCGGGAGGTGGAAGGTACGAGCAGTACTTC; CDR3aa: CASSPGGLAGGGRYEQYF
d_gene: TRBD2; j_gene: TRBJ2-3; abundance: -; v_gene: TRBV9; CDR3nt: TGTGCCAGCAGCGTACGCGGGGGGAGCACAGATACGCAGTATTTT; CDR3aa: CASSVRGGSTDTQYF
d_gene: TRBD2; j_gene: TRBJ2-1; abundance: -; v_gene: TRBV6-5; CDR3nt: TGTGCCAGCAGTTTTTTCCGGGACTACGAGCAGTTCTTC; CDR3aa: CASSFFRDYEQFF
d_gene: TRBD1; j_gene: TRBJ2-7; abundance: -; v_gene: TRBV2; CDR3nt: TGTGCCAGCAGAGGACAGGACTACGAGCAGTACTTC; CDR3aa: CASRGQDYEQYF
d_gene: -; j_gene: TRBJ1-5; abundance: -; v_gene: TRBV2; CDR3nt: TGTGCCGCCAGGGGACCAGGTCAGCCCCAGCATTTT; CDR3aa: CAARGPGQPQHF
d_gene: TRBD1; j_gene: TRBJ2-5; abundance: once; v_gene: TRBV7-7; CDR3nt: TGTGCTAGCAGCCGCGACAGGGGGGAGACCCAGTACTTC; CDR3aa: CASSRDRGETQYF
d_gene: TRBD2; j_gene: TRBJ2-5; abundance: -; v_gene: TRBV5-4; CDR3nt: TGTGCCAGCAGCTTGGGCCCTAGCGGGGGGCGGGAGACCCAGTACTTC; CDR3aa: CASSLGPSGGRETQYF
d_gene: -; j_gene: TRBJ2-1; abundance: -; v_gene: TRBV15; CDR3nt: TGTGCCACCAGCAGAGATACTAATGAGCAGTTCTTC; CDR3aa: CATSRDTNEQFF
d_gene: -; j_gene: TRBJ2-7; abundance: -; v_gene: TRBV28; CDR3nt: TGTGCCAGCAGTTATGGATCGGGGAGCAGGGAGGACGAGCAGTACTTC; CDR3aa: CASSYGSGSREDEQYF
d_gene: TRBD2; j_gene: TRBJ2-2; abundance: -; v_gene: TRBV13; CDR3nt: TGTGCCAGCAGGGTGGTCTCTAGCGGAGCGAACACCGGGGAGCTGTTTTTT; CDR3aa: CASRVVSSGANTGELFF
d_gene: -; j_gene: TRBJ2-7; abundance: -; v_gene: TRBV5-6; CDR3nt: TGTGCCAGCAGCCAAAGTTATACTTTCTACGAGCAGTACTTC; CDR3aa: CASSQSYTFYEQYF
d_gene: -; j_gene: TRBJ1-1; abundance: -; v_gene: TRBV14; CDR3nt: TGTGCCAGCAGCCCTCGGACGGGGGGCACTGAAGCTTTCTTT; CDR3aa: CASSPRTGGTEAFF
d_gene: -; j_gene: TRBJ2-2; abundance: -; v_gene: TRBV10-3; CDR3nt: TGTGCCATGAGCGGGCAGATCACCGGGGAGCTGTTTTTT; CDR3aa: CAMSGQITGELFF
d_gene: -; j_gene: TRBJ2-7; abundance: -; v_gene: TRBV28; CDR3nt: TGTGCCAGCAGCAACCCGACAGGTCTCTACGAGCAGTACTTC; CDR3aa: CASSNPTGLYEQYF
d_gene: -; j_gene: TRBJ1-3; abundance: -; v_gene: TRBV7-7; CDR3nt: TGTGCCAGCAGCTGCGGGGGGGGTGATGGAAACACCATATATTTT; CDR3aa: CASSCGGGDGNTIYF
d_gene: -; j_gene: TRBJ1-3; abundance: -; v_gene: TRBV11-3; CDR3nt: TGTGCCAGCAGCTTAAGTTCCCCAACGGTAGACACCATATATTTT; CDR3aa: CASSLSSPTVDTIYF
d_gene: -; j_gene: TRBJ2-7; abundance: -; v_gene: TRBV6-1; CDR3nt: TGTGCCAGCAGACTACCCCTTAAGGACGAGCAGTACTTC; CDR3aa: CASRLPLKDEQYF
d_gene: -; j_gene: TRBJ2-5; abundance: once; v_gene: TRBV5-1; CDR3nt: TGCGCCAGCAGCCAGACTGCCGGCCAAGAGACCCAGTACTTC; CDR3aa: CASSQTAGQETQYF
d_gene: TRBD1; j_gene: TRBJ1-3; abundance: once; v_gene: TRBV15; CDR3nt: TGTGCCACCAGCACGACACAGGGGTCTCTCAGGACCATATATTTT; CDR3aa: CATSTTQGSLRTIYF
d_gene: -; j_gene: TRBJ2-2; abundance: once; v_gene: TRBV4-1; CDR3nt: TGCGCCAGCAGTGCCCTTGGTCGGGACACCGGGGAGCTGTTTTTT; CDR3aa: CASSALGRDTGELFF
d_gene: TRBD1; j_gene: TRBJ1-6; abundance: -; v_gene: TRBV10-1; CDR3nt: TGCGCCAGCAGCTCCGGGACAGGGGGCAATTCACCCCTCCACTTT; CDR3aa: CASSSGTGGNSPLHF
d_gene: -; j_gene: TRBJ1-1; abundance: -; v_gene: TRBV19; CDR3nt: TGTGCCAGTAGTCCAACAGGGCTGGTCACTGAAGCTTTCTTT; CDR3aa: CASSPTGLVTEAFF
d_gene: -; j_gene: TRBJ1-5; abundance: -; v_gene: TRBV5-6; CDR3nt: TGTGCCAGCAGCTTCGGGGAAAGCAATCAGCCCCAGCATTTT; CDR3aa: CASSFGESNQPQHF
d_gene: -; j_gene: TRBJ2-1; abundance: -; v_gene: TRBV19; CDR3nt: TGTGCCAGTAGTATAGATCGAGGGAATGAGCAGTTCTTC; CDR3aa: CASSIDRGNEQFF
d_gene: TRBD1; j_gene: TRBJ1-2; abundance: -; v_gene: TRBV19; CDR3nt: TGTGCCAGTAGTGGACGGACAGGGGTTATTTCTCCTTATGGCTACACCTTC; CDR3aa: CASSGRTGVISPYGYTF
d_gene: TRBD2; j_gene: TRBJ2-3; abundance: -; v_gene: TRBV4-1; CDR3nt: TGCGCCAGCAGCCACGACTTGCGGAAAACGGTAACTAGCGGGAGTAGCACAGATACGCAGTATTTT; CDR3aa: CASSHDLRKTVTSGSSTDTQYF
d_gene: -; j_gene: TRBJ1-5; abundance: -; v_gene: TRBV18; CDR3nt: TGTGCCAGCTCACCACGTGGGGCCGAGCCCCAGCATTTT; CDR3aa: CASSPRGAEPQHF
d_gene: TRBD1; j_gene: TRBJ2-7; abundance: -; v_gene: TRBV5-5; CDR3nt: TGTGCCAGCAGCCGGGCGACAGGGGGATACGAGCAGTACTTC; CDR3aa: CASSRATGGYEQYF
d_gene: -; j_gene: TRBJ1-2; abundance: -; v_gene: TRBV19; CDR3nt: TGTGCCAGTGGCATGACGACAGTCCGTGATGGCTACACCTTC; CDR3aa: CASGMTTVRDGYTF
d_gene: -; j_gene: TRBJ1-1; abundance: -; v_gene: TRBV28; CDR3nt: TGTGCCAGCATCAATGGGGGGGCAGGCTGGACTGAAGCTTTCTTT; CDR3aa: CASINGGAGWTEAFF
d_gene: -; j_gene: TRBJ2-3; abundance: -; v_gene: TRBV5-4; CDR3nt: TGTGCCAGCAGCTTGATACTAAAAGAAGGTGGAGGTACGCAGTATTTT; CDR3aa: CASSLILKEGGGTQYF
d_gene: -; j_gene: TRBJ2-7; abundance: -; v_gene: TRBV9; CDR3nt: TGTGCCAGCAGCGGCCCAAAAACCTTCGGAGGGGGGGCTGGCGAGCAGTACTTC; CDR3aa: CASSGPKTFGGGAGEQYF
d_gene: -; j_gene: TRBJ1-6; abundance: once; v_gene: TRBV27; CDR3nt: TGTGCCAGCAGTTTATATTTTGACAGGAGCTCCTATAATTCACCCCTCCACTTT; CDR3aa: CASSLYFDRSSYNSPLHF
d_gene: -; j_gene: TRBJ2-1; abundance: -; v_gene: TRBV11-3; CDR3nt: TGTGCCAGCAGCTTAATTCCGGGACCCAGGGGACAGTTCTTC; CDR3aa: CASSLIPGPRGQFF
d_gene: -; j_gene: TRBJ2-7; abundance: -; v_gene: TRBV28; CDR3nt: TGTGCCAGCAGATTCGGACAGCCAAGGGCCTACGAGCAGTACTTC; CDR3aa: CASRFGQPRAYEQYF
d_gene: TRBD1; j_gene: TRBJ2-7; abundance: -; v_gene: TRBV7-7; CDR3nt: TGTGCTAGCAGCTTAAGGCAGGACAGGGGGTCTAAGCAGTACTTC; CDR3aa: CASSLRQDRGSKQYF
d_gene: TRBD1; j_gene: TRBJ2-7; abundance: -; v_gene: TRBV7-9; CDR3nt: TGTGCCAGCAGCTCATCCGGGACAGGGCGCTACGAGCAGTACTTC; CDR3aa: CASSSSGTGRYEQYF
d_gene: -; j_gene: TRBJ2-1; abundance: -; v_gene: TRBV2; CDR3nt: TGTGCCAGCAGTGGAAGACCCAGGTCGTCTAATGAGCAGTTCTTC; CDR3aa: CASSGRPRSSNEQFF
d_gene: TRBD1; j_gene: TRBJ1-1; abundance: -; v_gene: TRBV28; CDR3nt: TGTGCCAGCAGTTGGAGGACAGGTATGAACACTGAAGCTTTCTTT; CDR3aa: CASSWRTGMNTEAFF
d_gene: TRBD1; j_gene: TRBJ2-4; abundance: -; v_gene: TRBV6-1; CDR3nt: TGTGCCAGCAGATCACAGGGGGTTATTAACATTCAGTACTTC; CDR3aa: CASRSQGVINIQYF
d_gene: TRBD1; j_gene: TRBJ1-2; abundance: -; v_gene: TRBV7-9; CDR3nt: TGTGCCAGCAGCCCCAACCTCAGGGGGTTTAACTATGGCTACACCTTC; CDR3aa: CASSPNLRGFNYGYTF
d_gene: -; j_gene: TRBJ2-5; abundance: -; v_gene: TRBV5-1; CDR3nt: TGCGCCAGCAGCTTGGATGGGTCACACGGGGGAAAAGAGACCCAGTACTTC; CDR3aa: CASSLDGSHGGKETQYF
d_gene: -; j_gene: TRBJ2-3; abundance: -; v_gene: TRBV5-1; CDR3nt: TGCGCCAGCAGCAAAGAGGTGAAACTCACAGATACGCAGTATTTT; CDR3aa: CASSKEVKLTDTQYF